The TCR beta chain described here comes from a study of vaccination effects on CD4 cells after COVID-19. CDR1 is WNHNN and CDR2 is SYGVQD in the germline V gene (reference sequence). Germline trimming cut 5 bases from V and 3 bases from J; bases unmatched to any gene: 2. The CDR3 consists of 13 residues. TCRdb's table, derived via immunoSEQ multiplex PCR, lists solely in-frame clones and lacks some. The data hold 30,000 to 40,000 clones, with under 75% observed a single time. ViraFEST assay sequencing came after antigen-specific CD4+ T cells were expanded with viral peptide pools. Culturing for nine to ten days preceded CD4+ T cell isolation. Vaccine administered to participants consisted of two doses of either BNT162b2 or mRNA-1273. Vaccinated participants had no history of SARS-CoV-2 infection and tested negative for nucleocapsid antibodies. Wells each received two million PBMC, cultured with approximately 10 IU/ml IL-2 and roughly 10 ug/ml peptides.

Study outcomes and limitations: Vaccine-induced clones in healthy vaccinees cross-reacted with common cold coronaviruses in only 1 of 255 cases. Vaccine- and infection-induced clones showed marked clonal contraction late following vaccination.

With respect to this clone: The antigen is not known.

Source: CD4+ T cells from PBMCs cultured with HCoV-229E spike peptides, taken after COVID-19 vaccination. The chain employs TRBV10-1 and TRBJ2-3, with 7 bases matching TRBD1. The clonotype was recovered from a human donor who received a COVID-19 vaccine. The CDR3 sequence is CASSSTGTDTQYF. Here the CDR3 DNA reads TGCGCCAGCAGTTCGACAGGGACAGATACGCAGTATTTT.